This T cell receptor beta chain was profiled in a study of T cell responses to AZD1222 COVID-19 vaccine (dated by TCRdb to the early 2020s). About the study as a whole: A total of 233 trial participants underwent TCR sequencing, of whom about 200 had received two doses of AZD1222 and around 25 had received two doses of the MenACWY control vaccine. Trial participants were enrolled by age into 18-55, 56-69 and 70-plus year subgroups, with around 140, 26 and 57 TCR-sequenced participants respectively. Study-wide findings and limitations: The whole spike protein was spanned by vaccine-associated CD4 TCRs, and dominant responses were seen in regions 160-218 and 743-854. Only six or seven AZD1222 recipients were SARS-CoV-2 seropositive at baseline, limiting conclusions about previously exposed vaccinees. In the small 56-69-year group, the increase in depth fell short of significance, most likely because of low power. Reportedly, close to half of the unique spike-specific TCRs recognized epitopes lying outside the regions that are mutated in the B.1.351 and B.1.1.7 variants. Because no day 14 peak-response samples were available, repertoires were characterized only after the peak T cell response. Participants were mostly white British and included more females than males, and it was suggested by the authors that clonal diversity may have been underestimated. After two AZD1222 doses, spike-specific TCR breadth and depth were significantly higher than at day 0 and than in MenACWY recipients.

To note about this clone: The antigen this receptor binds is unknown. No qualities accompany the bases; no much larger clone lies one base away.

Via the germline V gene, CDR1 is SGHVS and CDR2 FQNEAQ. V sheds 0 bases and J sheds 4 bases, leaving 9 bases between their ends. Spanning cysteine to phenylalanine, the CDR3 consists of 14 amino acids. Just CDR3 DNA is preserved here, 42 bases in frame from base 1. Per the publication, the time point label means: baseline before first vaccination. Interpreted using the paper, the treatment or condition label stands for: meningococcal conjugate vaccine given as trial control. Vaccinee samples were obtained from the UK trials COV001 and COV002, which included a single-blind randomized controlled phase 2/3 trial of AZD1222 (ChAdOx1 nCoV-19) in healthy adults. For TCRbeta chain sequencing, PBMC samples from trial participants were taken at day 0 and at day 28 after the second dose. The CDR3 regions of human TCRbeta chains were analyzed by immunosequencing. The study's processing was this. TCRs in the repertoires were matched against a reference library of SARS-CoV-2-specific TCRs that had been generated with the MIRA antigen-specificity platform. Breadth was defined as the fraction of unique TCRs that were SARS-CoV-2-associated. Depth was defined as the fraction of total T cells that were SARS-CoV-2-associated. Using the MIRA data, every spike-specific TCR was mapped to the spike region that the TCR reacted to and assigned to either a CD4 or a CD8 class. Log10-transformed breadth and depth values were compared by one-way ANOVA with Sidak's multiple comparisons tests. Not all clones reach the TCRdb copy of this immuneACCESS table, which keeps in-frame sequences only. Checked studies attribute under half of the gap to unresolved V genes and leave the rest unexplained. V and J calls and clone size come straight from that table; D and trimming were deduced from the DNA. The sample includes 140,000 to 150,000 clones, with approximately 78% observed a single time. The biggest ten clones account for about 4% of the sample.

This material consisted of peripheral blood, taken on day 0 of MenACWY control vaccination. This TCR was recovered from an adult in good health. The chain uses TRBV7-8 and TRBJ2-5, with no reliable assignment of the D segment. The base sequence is TGTGCCAGCAGCTTAGCTACCGCAACAGAGACCCAGTACTTC. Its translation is CASSLATATETQYF.